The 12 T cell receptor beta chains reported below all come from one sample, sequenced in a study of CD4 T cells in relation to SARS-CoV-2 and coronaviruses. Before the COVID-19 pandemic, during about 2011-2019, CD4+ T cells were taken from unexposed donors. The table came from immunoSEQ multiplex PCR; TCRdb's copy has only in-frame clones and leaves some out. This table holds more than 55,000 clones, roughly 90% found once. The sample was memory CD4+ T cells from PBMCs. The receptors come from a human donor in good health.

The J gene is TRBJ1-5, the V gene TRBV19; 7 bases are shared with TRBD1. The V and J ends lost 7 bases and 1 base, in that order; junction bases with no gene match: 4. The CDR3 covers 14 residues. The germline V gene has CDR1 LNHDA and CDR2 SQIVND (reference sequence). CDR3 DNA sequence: TGTGCCAGTACCACGACAGGGAGCAATCAGCCCCAGCATTTT. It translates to CASTTTGSNQPQHF. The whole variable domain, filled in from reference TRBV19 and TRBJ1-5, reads DGGITQSPKYLFRKEGQNVTLSCEQNLNHDAMYWYRQDPGQGLRLIYYSQIVNDFQKGDIAEGYSVSREKKESFPLTVTSAQKNPTAFYLCASTTTGSNQPQHFGDGTRLSIL.

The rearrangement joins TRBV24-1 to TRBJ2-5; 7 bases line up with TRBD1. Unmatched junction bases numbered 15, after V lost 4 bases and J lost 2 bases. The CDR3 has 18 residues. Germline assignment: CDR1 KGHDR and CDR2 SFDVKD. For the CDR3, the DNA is TGTGCCACCAGTGAGTCTACAGGGGAGAGGGGCCCTCAAGAGACCCAGTACTTC. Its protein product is CATSESTGERGPQETQYF.

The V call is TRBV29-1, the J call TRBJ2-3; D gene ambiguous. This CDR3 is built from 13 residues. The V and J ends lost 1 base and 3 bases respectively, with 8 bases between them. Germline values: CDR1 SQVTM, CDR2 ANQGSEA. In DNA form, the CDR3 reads TGCAGCGTTGAAGGCGGACGAACAGATACGCAGTATTTT. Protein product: CSVEGGRTDTQYF.

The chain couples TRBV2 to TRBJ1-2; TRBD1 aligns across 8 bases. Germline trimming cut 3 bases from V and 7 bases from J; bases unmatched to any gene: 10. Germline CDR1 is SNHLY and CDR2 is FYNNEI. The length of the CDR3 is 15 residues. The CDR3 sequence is CASSDYAGGESGYTF. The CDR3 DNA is TGTGCCAGCAGTGACTATGCAGGGGGCGAGAGTGGCTACACCTTC.

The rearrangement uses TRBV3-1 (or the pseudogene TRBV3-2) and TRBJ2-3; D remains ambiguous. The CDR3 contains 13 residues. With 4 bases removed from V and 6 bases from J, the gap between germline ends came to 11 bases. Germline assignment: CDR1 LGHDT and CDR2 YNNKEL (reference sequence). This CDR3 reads CASSLHSADTQYF. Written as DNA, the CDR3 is TGTGCCAGCAGCCTCCACTCCGCGGATACGCAGTATTTT.

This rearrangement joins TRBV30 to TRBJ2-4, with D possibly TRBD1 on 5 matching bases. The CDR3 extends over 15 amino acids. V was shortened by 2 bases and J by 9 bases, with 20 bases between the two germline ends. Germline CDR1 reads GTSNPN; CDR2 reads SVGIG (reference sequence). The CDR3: CAWSKGVLQSGIQYF. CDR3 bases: TGTGCCTGGAGTAAAGGGGTTCTCCAGTCGGGCATTCAGTACTTC.

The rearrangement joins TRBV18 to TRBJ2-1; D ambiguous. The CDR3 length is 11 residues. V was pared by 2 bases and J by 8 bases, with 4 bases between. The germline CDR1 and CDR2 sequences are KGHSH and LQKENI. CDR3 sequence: CASSPFDEQFF. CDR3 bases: TGTGCCAGCTCACCATTCGATGAGCAGTTCTTC.

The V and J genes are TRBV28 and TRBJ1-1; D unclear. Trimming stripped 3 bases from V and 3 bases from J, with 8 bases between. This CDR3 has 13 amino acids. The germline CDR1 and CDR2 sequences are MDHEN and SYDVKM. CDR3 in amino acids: CASSLRDDTEAFF. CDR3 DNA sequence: TGTGCCAGCAGTTTGAGGGATGACACTGAAGCTTTCTTT. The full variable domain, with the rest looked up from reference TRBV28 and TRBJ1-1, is DVKVTQSSRYLVKRTGEKVFLECVQDMDHENMFWYRQDPGLGLRLIYFSYDVKMKEKGDIPEGYSVSREKKERFSLILESASTNQTSMYLCASSLRDDTEAFFGQGTRLTVV.

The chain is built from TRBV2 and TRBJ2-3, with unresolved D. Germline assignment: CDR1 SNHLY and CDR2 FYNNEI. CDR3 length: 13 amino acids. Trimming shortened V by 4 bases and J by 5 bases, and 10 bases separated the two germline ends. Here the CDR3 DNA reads TGTGCCAGCAGTGGGGTGGAAATAGATACGCAGTATTTT. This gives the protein CASSGVEIDTQYF.

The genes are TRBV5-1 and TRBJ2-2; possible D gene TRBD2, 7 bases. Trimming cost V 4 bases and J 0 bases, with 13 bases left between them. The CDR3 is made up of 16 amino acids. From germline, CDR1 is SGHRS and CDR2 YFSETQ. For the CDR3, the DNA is TGCGCCAGCAGCGGGGGGGACAAATCGAACACCGGGGAGCTGTTTTTT. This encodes CASSGGDKSNTGELFF.

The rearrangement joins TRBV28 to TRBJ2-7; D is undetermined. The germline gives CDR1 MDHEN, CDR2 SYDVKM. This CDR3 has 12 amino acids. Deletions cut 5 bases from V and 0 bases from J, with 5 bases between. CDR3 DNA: TGTGCCAGCAGTGTATCCTCCTACGAGCAGTACTTC. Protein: CASSVSSYEQYF.

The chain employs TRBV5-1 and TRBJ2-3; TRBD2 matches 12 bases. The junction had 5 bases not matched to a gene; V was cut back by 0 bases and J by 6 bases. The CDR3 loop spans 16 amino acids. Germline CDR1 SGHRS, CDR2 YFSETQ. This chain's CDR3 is CASSLVSTSGSDTQYF. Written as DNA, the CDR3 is TGCGCCAGCAGCTTGGTATCGACTAGCGGGAGTGATACGCAGTATTTT.